The clone carrying this T cell receptor (beta chain) showed up just a few times. The antigen remains undetermined. From germline, CDR1 is DFQATT and CDR2 SNEGSKA (reference sequence). This CDR3 has 11 amino acids. The data stem from a study of Graves' ophthalmopathy and Graves' hyperthyroidism. Amplification from RNA transcripts yielded the TCR beta CDR3 regions. HTBI primers were employed in first-round RT-PCR, then a second-round multiplex PCR followed. In TCRdb, the multiplex PCR reads were re-called with MiXCR into one record per CDR3 protein. The table has about 240,000 distinct CDR3 sequences, around 42% seen once. Points from the study as a whole: At approximately 70% sensitivity and approximately 72% specificity, the model predicted progression of the ophthalmopathy.

The sequence was obtained from an adult man with Graves' ophthalmopathy. Specimen: peripheral blood. The chain is built from TRBV20-1 and TRBJ1-6; D gene ambiguous. The CDR3 protein is CSSPGNSPLHF. The CDR3 DNA reads TGCAGCTCTCCGGGGAATTCACCCCTCCACTTT.